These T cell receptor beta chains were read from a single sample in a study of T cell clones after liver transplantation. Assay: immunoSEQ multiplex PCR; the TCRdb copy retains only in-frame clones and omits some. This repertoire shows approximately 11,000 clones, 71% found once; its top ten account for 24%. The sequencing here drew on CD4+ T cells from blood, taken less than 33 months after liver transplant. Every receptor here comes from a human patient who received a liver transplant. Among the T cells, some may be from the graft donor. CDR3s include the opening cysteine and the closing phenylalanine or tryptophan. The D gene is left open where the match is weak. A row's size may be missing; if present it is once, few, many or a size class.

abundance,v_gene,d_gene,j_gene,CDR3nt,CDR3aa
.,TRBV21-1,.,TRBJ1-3,TGTGCCAGCAGCAAAAAGGGGACAGTCTCTGGAAACACCATATATTTT,CASSKKGTVSGNTIYF
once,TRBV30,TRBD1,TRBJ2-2,TGTGCCACCTCATCCGGGACAGGGTATACCGGGGAGCTGTTTTTT,CATSSGTGYTGELFF
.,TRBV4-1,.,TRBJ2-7,TGCGCCAGCAGCCAAGCCCTCGGCCTCTACGAGCAGTACTTC,CASSQALGLYEQYF
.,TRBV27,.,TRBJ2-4,TGTGCCAGCAGTTCCCTTCCGACTGCCAAAAACATTCAGTACTTC,CASSSLPTAKNIQYF
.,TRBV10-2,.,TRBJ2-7,TGCGCCAGCAGGGGGACCTACGAGCAGTACTTC,CASRGTYEQYF
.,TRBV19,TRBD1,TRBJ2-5,TGTGCCAGTAGTATCCCGACAGGGGGGGGAGAGACCCAGTACTTC,CASSIPTGGGETQYF
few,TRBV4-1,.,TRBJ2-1,TGCGCCAGCAGCCAAGATCAACGAGGGGGGGCCGGTAATGAGCAGTTCTTC,CASSQDQRGGAGNEQFF
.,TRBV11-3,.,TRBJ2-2,TGTGCCAGCAGCTTAAGGAGTCCTAACACCGGGGAGCTGTTTTTT,CASSLRSPNTGELFF
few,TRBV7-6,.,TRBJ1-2,TGTGCCAGCAGCCCCCGCCCGTCTGGGCAGGGCGCTAACTATGGCTACACCTTC,CASSPRPSGQGANYGYTF
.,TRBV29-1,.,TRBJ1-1,TGCAGCGCCGTCCCGGGGTATTACACTGAAGCTTTCTTT,CSAVPGYYTEAFF
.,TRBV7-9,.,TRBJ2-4,TGTGCCAGCAGCCGTTCTCCGGGCCCGCTAGCCAAAAACATTCAGTACTTC,CASSRSPGPLAKNIQYF
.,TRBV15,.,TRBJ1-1,TGTGCCACCAGCAGAGAAGTAGGGAACACTGAAGCTTTCTTT,CATSREVGNTEAFF
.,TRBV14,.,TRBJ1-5,TGTGCCAGCAGCCAAGGGATCAATCAGCCCCAGCATTTT,CASSQGINQPQHF
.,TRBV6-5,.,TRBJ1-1,TGTGCCAGCAGTTATCCGAGCGGGGATGCTTTCTTT,CASSYPSGDAFF
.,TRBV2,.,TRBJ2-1,TGTGCCAGCACCCCCTCTGCATTCTTCTCCTACAATGAGCAGTTCTTC,CASTPSAFFSYNEQFF
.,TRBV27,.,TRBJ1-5,TGTGCCAGCAGTTGGGGCCGGGGCAATCAGCCCCAGCATTTT,CASSWGRGNQPQHF
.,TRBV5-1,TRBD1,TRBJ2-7,TGCGCCAGCAGCTTGGGGCAGGGGGCCCACGAGCAGTACTTC,CASSLGQGAHEQYF
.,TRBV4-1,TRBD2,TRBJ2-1,TGCGCCAGCAGCCAAGAAGTAGCGGGGGGGCCCCGGTTCTTC,CASSQEVAGGPRFF
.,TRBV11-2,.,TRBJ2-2,TGTGCCAGCAGCTTAGGACAGTCCACCGGGGAGCTGTTTTTT,CASSLGQSTGELFF
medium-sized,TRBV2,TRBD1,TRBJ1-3,TGTGCCAGCAGTCGGGACAGGGGGCTAAGAAACACCATATATTTT,CASSRDRGLRNTIYF
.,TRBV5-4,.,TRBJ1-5,TGTGCCAGCAGCTCAGGGGATAGCAATCAGCCCCAGCATTTT,CASSSGDSNQPQHF
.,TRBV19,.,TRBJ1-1,TGTGCCAGCAGGCCACCCATGAACACTGAAGCTTTCTTT,CASRPPMNTEAFF
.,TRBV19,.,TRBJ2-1,TGTGCCAGTAGAGGGACCAACTACAATGAGCAGTTCTTC,CASRGTNYNEQFF
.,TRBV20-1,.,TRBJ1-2,TGCAGTGCTCCAGGCGGGGGTGACTACACCTTC,CSAPGGGDYTF
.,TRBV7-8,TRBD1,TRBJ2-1,TGTGCCAGCAGCGGACAGGGCAATGAGCAGTTCTTC,CASSGQGNEQFF
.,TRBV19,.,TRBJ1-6,TGTGCCAGTAGTATAGGGGAAGTGTACAATTCACCCCTCCACTTT,CASSIGEVYNSPLHF
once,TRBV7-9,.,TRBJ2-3,TGTGCCAGCAGCTTACCAACCAACGCGGGGGCCGGGGAAGATACGCAGTATTTT,CASSLPTNAGAGEDTQYF
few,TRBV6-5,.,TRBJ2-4,TGTGCCAGCACAGGGAATACGGGGACCAAAAACATTCAGTACTTC,CASTGNTGTKNIQYF
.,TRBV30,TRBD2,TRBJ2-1,TGTGCCTGGAGCGACCCTTACAGCGGGAGAATCGGGAATGAGCAGTTCTTC,CAWSDPYSGRIGNEQFF
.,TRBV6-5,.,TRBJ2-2,TGTGCCAGCAGTTTGGGGATCAGTGGGACCGGGGAGCTGTTTTTT,CASSLGISGTGELFF
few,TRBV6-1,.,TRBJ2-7,TGTGCCAGCAGTGATGGGTTAACCTACGAGCAGTACTTC,CASSDGLTYEQYF
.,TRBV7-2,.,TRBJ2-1,TGTGCCAGCAGCTTAGTTGGCGGGGACAATGAGCAGTTCTTC,CASSLVGGDNEQFF
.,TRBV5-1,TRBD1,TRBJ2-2,TGCGCCAGCACCGGGACAGCGAACACCGGGGAGCTGTTTTTT,CASTGTANTGELFF
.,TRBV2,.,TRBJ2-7,TGTGCCAGCAGTGAGGGTCCGGCTGACACCTACGAGCAGTACTTC,CASSEGPADTYEQYF
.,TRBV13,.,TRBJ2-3,TGTGCCAGCAGCCCCCACGGAGATACGCAGTATTTT,CASSPHGDTQYF
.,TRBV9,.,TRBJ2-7,TGTGCCAGCAGCGCCCCTGGACACCTCGAGCAGTACTTC,CASSAPGHLEQYF
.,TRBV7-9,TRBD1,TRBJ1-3,TGTGCCAACACAGGGGGCGATGGAAACACCATATATTTT,CANTGGDGNTIYF